The 15 T cell receptor beta chains below were found in one sample sequenced in a study of regulatory T cells in long-lasting Graves disease. For TCR beta, libraries came from iRepertoire HTBI primers and Arm-PCR of CDR3 regions. TCRdb recomputed calls from the multiplex PCR reads with MiXCR, one row per CDR3 protein. Among fewer than 350,000 distinct CDR3 sequences listed, about 20% were seen once. Time point specified: newly diagnosed GD, antithyroid drugs for less than 3 months. TCR sequences were obtained from RNA taken from PBMCs. The sequencing here drew on peripheral blood mononuclear cells (PBMCs), taken at new diagnosis, from a patient treated with antithyroid drugs. These receptors originate from a female donor with Graves disease.

The table lists this clonotype with a few counts. This chain uses TRBV19 with TRBJ2-2; D perhaps matches TRBD1 (5 bases). Germline CDR1 is LNHDA and CDR2 is SQIVND (reference sequence). The CDR3 runs 14 residues. Deletions cut 5 bases from V and 7 bases from J, with 14 bases between. The DNA for the CDR3 is TGTGCCAGTAGTCAGGGCTCCTCGGGCGGGGAGCTGTTTTTT. Residues: CASSQGSSGGELFF.

This clonotype was observed many times. This chain connects TRBV20-1 to TRBJ2-1; tentatively, D is TRBD1 (5 bases). The CDR3 spans 15 residues. Trimming cost V 1 base and J 6 bases, with 16 bases left between them. Germline V lookup: CDR1 DFQATT, CDR2 SNEGSKA (reference sequence). The CDR3 sequence is CSARAPAEQGNEQFF. The CDR3 nucleotides are TGCAGTGCTAGAGCCCCGGCGGAGCAGGGCAATGAGCAGTTCTTC.

This clonotype has at least ten counts. The chain recombines TRBV2 with TRBJ2-1, with 10 bases aligning to TRBD2. V shed 2 bases and J 3 bases; nucleotides not matched to a gene: 4. Germline CDR1 reads SNHLY; CDR2 reads FYNNEI. The CDR3 length is 16 residues. This CDR3 reads CASSERLAGFYNEQFF. DNA for the CDR3: TGTGCCAGCAGTGAAAGACTAGCGGGTTTCTACAATGAGCAGTTCTTC.

This clonotype appeared many times. The rearrangement joins TRBV20-1 to TRBJ2-3; TRBD1 matches at 9 bases. This CDR3 is 14 amino acids long. Germline V gives CDR1 DFQATT, CDR2 SNEGSKA (reference sequence). V shed 3 bases and J 5 bases; nucleotides not matched to a gene: 6. CDR3 amino acids: CSARATGGKDTQYF. The CDR3 nucleotides read TGCAGTGCTAGGGCGACAGGGGGGAAAGATACGCAGTATTTT.

In its sample, this clonotype was seen many times. V gene TRBV6-1 combines with J gene TRBJ2-7; D unresolved. The CDR3 contains 15 residues. V lost 7 bases and J lost 3, with 19 bases in between. The germline V gene encodes CDR1 MNHNS and CDR2 SASEGT. The CDR3 sequence is CASITPGSLLYEQYF. DNA for the CDR3: TGTGCCAGCATCACGCCGGGCAGCCTTCTCTACGAGCAGTACTTC.

This clonotype came up many times. The chain joins TRBV2 to TRBJ2-3; 10 positions match TRBD1. This CDR3 spans 14 amino acids. Germline lookup yields CDR1 SNHLY and CDR2 FYNNEI. V was clipped by 6 bases and J by 5 bases; unmatched bases: 5. The CDR3 sequence: CASRRDRGGDTQYF. The CDR3 DNA reads as TGTGCCAGCAGGAGGGACAGGGGAGGAGATACGCAGTATTTT.

A few counts support this clonotype. The rearrangement uses TRBV5-1 and TRBJ2-7; D not resolved. This CDR3 is built from 13 residues. The V end was cut by 1 base, the J end by 6 bases, with 11 bases between. Germline V gives CDR1 SGHRS, CDR2 YFSETQ. The CDR3 region is CASSLIREGEQYF. The CDR3 DNA reads TGCGCCAGCAGCTTGATAAGGGAAGGCGAGCAGTACTTC.

This clonotype was recorded many times. The J gene is TRBJ1-4, the V gene TRBV6-2 or TRBV6-3; 10 nucleotides align to TRBD1. This CDR3 region has 14 residues. The junction had 5 bases not matched to a gene; V was cut back by 5 bases and J by 8 bases. Germline-derived CDR1 and CDR2 are MNHEY and SVGEGT. The CDR3 nucleotides are TGTGCCAGCAGTGAATTGGGACAGGGGGAAAAACTGTTTTTT. Amino acid sequence: CASSELGQGEKLFF.

The chain links TRBV20-1 to TRBJ2-3, with 12 nucleotides matching TRBD2. Germline V gene lookup returns CDR1 DFQATT and CDR2 SNEGSKA (reference sequence). This CDR3 has 17 residues. J was trimmed by 1 base and V by 2 bases; bases with no gene match: 7. The CDR3, as DNA: TGCAGTGCTAGACCTCTAGCGGGAGGGCCACGCACAGATACGCAGTATTTT. Its translation is CSARPLAGGPRTDTQYF.

The CDR3 nucleotides are TGTGCCAGCAGCGGGCTAGCGGGAGGCGGCGACGAGCAGTACTTC. Its protein product is CASSGLAGGGDEQYF. V usage is TRBV5-4 and J usage is TRBJ2-7, with 11 bases identical to TRBD2. J lost 5 bases, V lost 4 bases, and 8 bases had no gene match. There are 15 residues in the CDR3. Germline CDR1 SGHNT, CDR2 YYREEE (reference sequence).

The rearrangement joins TRBV15 to TRBJ2-2; 12 nucleotides align to TRBD2. This CDR3 comprises 17 residues. The trim removed 1 base at V and 5 bases at J, leaving 5 bases unmatched. Per germline, CDR1 LNHNV and CDR2 YYDKDF (reference sequence). CDR3 bases: TGTGCCACCAGCAGAGCTCCTAGCGGGAGGGGGACCGGGGAGCTGTTTTTT. As protein: CATSRAPSGRGTGELFF.

This clonotype was detected many times. The rearrangement joins TRBV20-1 to TRBJ2-1; 10 nucleotides align to TRBD2. The length of the CDR3 is 14 residues. The V segment lost 5 bases and the J segment 9 bases; nucleotides outside the gene matches: 10. Germline CDR1 reads DFQATT; CDR2 reads SNEGSKA (reference sequence). CDR3 coding DNA: TGCAGTGCTCCTCCCCCGACTAGCGGGTCTGAGCAGTTCTTC. It encodes CSAPPPTSGSEQFF.

This clonotype was counted many times. The J gene is TRBJ2-1, the V gene TRBV10-3; TRBD2 aligns across 7 bases. V trimming: 4 bases; J trimming: 8 bases; junction bases outside the gene matches: 11. The CDR3 is 15 amino acids. Germline-derived CDR1 and CDR2 are ENHRY and SYGVKD. The CDR3 DNA sequence: TGTGCCATCAGTGTTAGCGGGCGAGAGAGCGATGAGCAGTTCTTC. This sequence encodes CAISVSGRESDEQFF.

This clonotype was counted ten times or more. This chain links TRBV6-1 with TRBJ2-7; either TRBD1 or TRBD2 may fit D (5 bases each). The V and J ends lost 5 bases and 3 bases respectively, with 17 bases between them. The CDR3 covers 15 residues. CDR1 and CDR2 from the germline V gene are MNHNS and SASEGT. The CDR3 DNA reads TGTGCCAGCAGTAACCCTGCCGGGACGGACTACGAGCAGTACTTC. This encodes CASSNPAGTDYEQYF.

This clonotype was seen a handful of times. J is TRBJ1-5 and V is TRBV28; tentative D call: TRBD1 (6 bases). V was trimmed by 3 bases and J by 7 bases, leaving 13 bases between them. Per germline, CDR1 MDHEN and CDR2 SYDVKM. This CDR3 region has 14 residues. The CDR3 coding sequence is TGTGCCAGCAGTTTGATACAGGGTAGCCAGCCCCAGCATTTT. Its translation: CASSLIQGSQPQHF.